This TCR beta chain was documented in a study of cytomegalovirus exposure and HLA in healthy donors. Points on this clone: Its antigen is not known.

The study's findings and limits: Links to common viral pathogens appeared, in a later analysis, for several of the most significant clusters. In vitro checks showed that three CMV-associated chains really do target CMV antigens. Sequencing had likely introduced a cluster of highly shared sequence variants as an artifact.

60 Vbeta and 13 Jbeta primers were used in PCR. Methods used by the authors: Later, tens of millions of unique TCR beta chains were counted in an analysis, and about 10 million of them were shared. Produced via immunoSEQ multiplex PCR; TCRdb's table is partial and in-frame only. The D gene and trimming were derived from the DNA, and the V and J assignments and clone size from that table. The sample has under 130,000 clones; about 77% are singletons. The V end lost 4 bases, the J end lost 4 bases, and 13 bases lay between the germline ends. This CDR3 has 14 amino acids. Germline V gives CDR1 SGHRS, CDR2 YFSETQ.

The receptor was isolated from a young woman in good health and CMV-seropositive. The genes are TRBV5-1 and TRBJ2-3, with D possibly being TRBD1 (5 bases). The sequenced sample was PBMCs. CDR3 sequence reads: CASSPKVGADTQYF. DNA of the CDR3: TGCGCCAGCAGCCCTAAGGTAGGGGCAGATACGCAGTATTTT.